This T cell receptor beta chain stems from a study of blood T cell repertoires in COVID-19. Study in general: T cells, B-cell-depleted T cells, or PBMCs provided the cDNA or gDNA that served as material.

V lost 5 bases, J lost 6 bases, and 5 bases stayed unmatched. Germline V gene sequence: CDR1 SGHAT, CDR2 FQNNGV. This CDR3 has 16 residues. Self-reported history from a screening survey and questionnaire set each donor's cohort. Only in-frame clones appear in the TCRdb table, and some are missing; sequencing was by immunoSEQ multiplex PCR. This sample yields about 300,000 clones, of which 85% are seen a single time; around 1.9% belongs to the top ten. The chain combines TRBV11-2 with TRBJ2-1; 15 bases map to TRBD2. Source material: PBMCs or T cells enriched from blood (not recorded which). The sequence derives from a woman aged 30 to 39 who had been exposed to COVID-19. CDR3 in amino acids: CASSTWTSGRGNEQFF. The CDR3 bases are TGTGCCAGCAGCACCTGGACTAGCGGGAGGGGCAATGAGCAGTTCTTC. The variable domain in full, with the rest retrieved from reference TRBV11-2 and TRBJ2-1, is EAGVAQSPRYKIIEKRQSVAFWCNPISGHATLYWYQQILGQGPKLLIQFQNNGVVDDSQLPKDRFSAERLKGVDSTLKIQPAKLEDSAVYLCASSTWTSGRGNEQFFGPGTRLTVL.